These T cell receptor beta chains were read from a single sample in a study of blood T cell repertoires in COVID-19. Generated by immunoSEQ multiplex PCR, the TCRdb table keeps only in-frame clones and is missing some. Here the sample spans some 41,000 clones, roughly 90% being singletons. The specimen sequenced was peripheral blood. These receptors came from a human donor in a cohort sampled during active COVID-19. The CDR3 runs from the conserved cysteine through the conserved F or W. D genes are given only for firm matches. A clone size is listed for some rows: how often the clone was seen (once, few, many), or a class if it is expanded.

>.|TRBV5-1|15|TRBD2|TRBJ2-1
TGCGCCAGCAGAGTAGCGGGGGGGCCCTACAATGAGCAGTTCTTC
CASRVAGGPYNEQFF
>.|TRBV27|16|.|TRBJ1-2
TGTGCCAGCAGCCCGTCCCAGGTGGGTCCTCGGTATGGCTACACCTTC
CASSPSQVGPRYGYTF
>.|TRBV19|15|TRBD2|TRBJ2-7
TGTGCCAGTAGTATTTTAGCGGGGGAATCTTACGAGCAGTACTTC
CASSILAGESYEQYF
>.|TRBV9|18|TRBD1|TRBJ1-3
TGTGCCAGCAGCGTAGGTGGGCTTCAGGGGGACGGAGGAAACACCATATATTTT
CASSVGGLQGDGGNTIYF
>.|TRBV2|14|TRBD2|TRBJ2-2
TGTGCCAGCATAGCCGATACACTAGCGACGGAGCTGTTTTTT
CASIADTLATELFF
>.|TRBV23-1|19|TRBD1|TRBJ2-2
TGCGCCAGCATCCAAGGAGGACAGGGGGCTTGTGTGAACACCGGGGAGCTGTTTTTT
CASIQGGQGACVNTGELFF
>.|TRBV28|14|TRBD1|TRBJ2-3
TGTGCCAGCAGTTTAAAGGACAGGGCAGATACGCAGTATTTT
CASSLKDRADTQYF
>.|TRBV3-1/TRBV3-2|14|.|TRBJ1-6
TGTGCCAGCAGCCGTCGACAGGTTAATTCACCCCTCCACTTT
CASSRRQVNSPLHF
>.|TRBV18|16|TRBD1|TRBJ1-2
TGTGCCAGCTCACCACCGTGGACAGGGGCCAACTATGGCTACACCTTC
CASSPPWTGANYGYTF
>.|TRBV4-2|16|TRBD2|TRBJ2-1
TGTGCCAGCAGCCAGTCTAGCGGGAAACGACACAATGAGCAGTTCTTC
CASSQSSGKRHNEQFF
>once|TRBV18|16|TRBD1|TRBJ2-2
TGTGCCAGCTCAAGCAGACAGGGGATTAACACCGGGGAGCTGTTTTTT
CASSSRQGINTGELFF
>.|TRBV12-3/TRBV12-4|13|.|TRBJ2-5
TGTGCCAGCAGTTTAGCGAGCAGGGAGACCCAGTACTTC
CASSLASRETQYF
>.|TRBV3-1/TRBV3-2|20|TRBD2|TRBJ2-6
TGTGCCAGCAGCCATAGGGCAGCGGGGGGCCGTTATCCTGGGGCCAACGTCCTGACTTTC
CASSHRAAGGRYPGANVLTF
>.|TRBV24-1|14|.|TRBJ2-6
TGTGCCACCAGCAGGGGAGCTGGGGCCAACGTCCTGACTTTC
CATSRGAGANVLTF